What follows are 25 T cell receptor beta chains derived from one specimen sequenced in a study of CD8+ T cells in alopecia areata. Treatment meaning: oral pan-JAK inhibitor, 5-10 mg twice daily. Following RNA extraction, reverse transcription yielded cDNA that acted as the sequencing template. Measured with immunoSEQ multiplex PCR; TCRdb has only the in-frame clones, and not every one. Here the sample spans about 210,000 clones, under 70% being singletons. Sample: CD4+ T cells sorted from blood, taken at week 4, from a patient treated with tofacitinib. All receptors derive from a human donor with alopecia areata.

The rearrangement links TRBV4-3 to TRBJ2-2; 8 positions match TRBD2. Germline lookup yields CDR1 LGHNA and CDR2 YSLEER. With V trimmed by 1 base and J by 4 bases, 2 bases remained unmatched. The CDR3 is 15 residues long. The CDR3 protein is CASSQGAGGTGELFF. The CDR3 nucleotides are TGCGCCAGCAGCCAAGGGGCGGGAGGCACCGGGGAGCTGTTTTTT.

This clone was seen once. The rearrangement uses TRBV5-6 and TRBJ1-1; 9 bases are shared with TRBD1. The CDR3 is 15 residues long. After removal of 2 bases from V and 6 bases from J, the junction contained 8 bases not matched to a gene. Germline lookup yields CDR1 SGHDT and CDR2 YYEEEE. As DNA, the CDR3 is TGTGCCAGCAGCTTACCGGGACAGGGACCCGCTGAAGCTTTCTTT. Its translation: CASSLPGQGPAEAFF.

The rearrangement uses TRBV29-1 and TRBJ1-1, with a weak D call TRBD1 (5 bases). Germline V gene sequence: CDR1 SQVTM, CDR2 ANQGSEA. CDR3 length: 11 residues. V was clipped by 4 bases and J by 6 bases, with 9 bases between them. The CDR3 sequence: CSVGGGSEAFF. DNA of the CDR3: TGCAGCGTTGGGGGCGGCTCTGAAGCTTTCTTT. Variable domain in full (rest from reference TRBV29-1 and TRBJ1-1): SAVISQKPSRDICQRGTSLTIQCQVDSQVTMMFWYRQQPGQSLTLIATANQGSEATYESGFVIDKFPISRPNLTFSTLTVSNMSPEDSSIYLCSVGGGSEAFFGQGTRLTVV.

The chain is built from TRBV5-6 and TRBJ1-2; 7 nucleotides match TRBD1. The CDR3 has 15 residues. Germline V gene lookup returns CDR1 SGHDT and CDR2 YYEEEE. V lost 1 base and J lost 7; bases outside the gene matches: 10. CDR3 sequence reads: CASSLRTRGVGGYTF. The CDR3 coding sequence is TGTGCCAGCAGCTTGAGGACCAGGGGGGTTGGTGGCTACACCTTC.

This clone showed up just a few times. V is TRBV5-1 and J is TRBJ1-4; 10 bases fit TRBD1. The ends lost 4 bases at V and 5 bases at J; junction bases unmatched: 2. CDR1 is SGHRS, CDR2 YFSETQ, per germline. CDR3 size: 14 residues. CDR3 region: CASSGGQGNEKLFF. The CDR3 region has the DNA TGCGCCAGCAGCGGGGGACAGGGGAATGAAAAACTGTTTTTT.

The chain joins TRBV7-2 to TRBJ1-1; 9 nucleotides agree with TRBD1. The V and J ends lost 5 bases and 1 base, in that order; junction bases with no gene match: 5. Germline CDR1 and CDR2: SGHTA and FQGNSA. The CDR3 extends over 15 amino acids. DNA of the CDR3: TGTGCCAGCAGCATTACAGGGGGCCAGAACACTGAAGCTTTCTTT. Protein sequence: CASSITGGQNTEAFF.

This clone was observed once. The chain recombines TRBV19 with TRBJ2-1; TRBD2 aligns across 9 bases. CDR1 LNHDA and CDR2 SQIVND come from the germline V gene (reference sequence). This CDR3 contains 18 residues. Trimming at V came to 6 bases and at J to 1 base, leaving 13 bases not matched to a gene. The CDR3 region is CASRGIAGEPSSYNEQFF. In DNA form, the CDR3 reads TGTGCCAGTAGGGGGATAGCGGGGGAACCTAGTTCCTACAATGAGCAGTTCTTC.

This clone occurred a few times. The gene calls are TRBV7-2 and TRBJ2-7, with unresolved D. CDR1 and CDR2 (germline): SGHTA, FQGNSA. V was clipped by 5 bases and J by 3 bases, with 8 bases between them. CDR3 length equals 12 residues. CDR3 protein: CASSPTLYEQYF. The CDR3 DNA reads TGTGCCAGCAGCCCCACTCTCTACGAGCAGTACTTC.

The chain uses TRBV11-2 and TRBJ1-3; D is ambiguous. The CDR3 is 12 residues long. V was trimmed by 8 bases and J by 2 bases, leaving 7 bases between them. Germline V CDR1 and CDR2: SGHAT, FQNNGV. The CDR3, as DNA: TGTGCCAGCGGTCTGGCTGGAAACACCATATATTTT. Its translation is CASGLAGNTIYF.

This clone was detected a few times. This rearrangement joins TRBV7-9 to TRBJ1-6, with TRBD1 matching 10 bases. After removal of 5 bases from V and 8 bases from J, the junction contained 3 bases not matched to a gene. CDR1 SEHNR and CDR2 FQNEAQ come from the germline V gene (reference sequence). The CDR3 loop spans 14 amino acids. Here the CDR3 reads CASSLTGGYSPLHF. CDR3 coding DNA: TGTGCCAGCAGCCTGACAGGGGGCTATTCACCCCTCCACTTT.

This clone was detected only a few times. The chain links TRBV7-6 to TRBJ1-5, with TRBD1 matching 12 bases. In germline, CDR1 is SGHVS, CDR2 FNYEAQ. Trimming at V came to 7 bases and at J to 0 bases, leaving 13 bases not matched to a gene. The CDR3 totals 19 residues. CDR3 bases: TGTGCCAGCACCTTTTTTGGGACAGGGGGCATGAATAGCAATCAGCCCCAGCATTTT. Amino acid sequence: CASTFFGTGGMNSNQPQHF.

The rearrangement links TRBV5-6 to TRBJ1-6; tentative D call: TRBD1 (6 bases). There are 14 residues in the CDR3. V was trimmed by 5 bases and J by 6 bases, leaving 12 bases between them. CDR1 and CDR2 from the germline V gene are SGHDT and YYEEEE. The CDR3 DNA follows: TGTGCCAGCAGACGGGGGGCAGCTAATTCACCCCTCCACTTT. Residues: CASRRGAANSPLHF.

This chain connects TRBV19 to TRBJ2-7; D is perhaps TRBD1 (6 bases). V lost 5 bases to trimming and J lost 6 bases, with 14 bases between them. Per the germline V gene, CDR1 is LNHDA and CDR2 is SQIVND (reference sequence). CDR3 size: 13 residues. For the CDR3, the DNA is TGTGCCAGTAGTGGAGGCAGGGGTGGCGAGCAGTACTTC. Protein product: CASSGGRGGEQYF.

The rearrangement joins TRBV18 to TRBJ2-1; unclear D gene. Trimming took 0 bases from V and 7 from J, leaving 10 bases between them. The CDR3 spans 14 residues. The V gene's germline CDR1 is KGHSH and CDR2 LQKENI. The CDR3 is CASSPPSHGNEQFF. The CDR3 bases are TGTGCCAGCTCACCACCGTCACATGGGAATGAGCAGTTCTTC.

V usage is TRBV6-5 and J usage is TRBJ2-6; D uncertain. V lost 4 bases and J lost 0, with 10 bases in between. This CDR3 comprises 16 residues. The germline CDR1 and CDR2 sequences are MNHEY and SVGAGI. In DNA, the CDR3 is TGTGCCAGCAGTTCCCAGGCCCTCTCTGGGGCCAACGTCCTGACTTTC. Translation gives CASSSQALSGANVLTF.

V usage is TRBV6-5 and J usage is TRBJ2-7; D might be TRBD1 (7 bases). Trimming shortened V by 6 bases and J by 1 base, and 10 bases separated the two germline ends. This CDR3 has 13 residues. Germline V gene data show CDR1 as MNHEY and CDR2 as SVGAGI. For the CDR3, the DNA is TGTGCCAGCAGGCGGGGACAGTCCTACGAGCAGTACTTC. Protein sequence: CASRRGQSYEQYF.

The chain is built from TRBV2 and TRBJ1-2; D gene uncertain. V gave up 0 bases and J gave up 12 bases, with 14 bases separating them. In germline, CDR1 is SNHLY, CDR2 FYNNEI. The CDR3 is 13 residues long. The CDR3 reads CASSEALPVADTF. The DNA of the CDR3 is TGTGCCAGCAGTGAAGCGCTCCCAGTGGCGGACACCTTC. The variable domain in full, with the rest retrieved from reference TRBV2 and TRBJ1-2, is EPEVTQTPSHQVTQMGQEVILRCVPISNHLYFYWYRQILGQKVEFLVSFYNNEISEKSEIFDDQFSVERPDGSNFTLKIRSTKLEDSAMYFCASSEALPVADTFGSGTRLTVV.

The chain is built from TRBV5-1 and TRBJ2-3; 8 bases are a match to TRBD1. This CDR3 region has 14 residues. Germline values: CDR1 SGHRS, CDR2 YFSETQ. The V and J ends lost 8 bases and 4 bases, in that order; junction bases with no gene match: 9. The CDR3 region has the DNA TGCGCCAGTAGTACAGGGGGAAGGGCAGATACGCAGTATTTT. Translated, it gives CASSTGGRADTQYF.

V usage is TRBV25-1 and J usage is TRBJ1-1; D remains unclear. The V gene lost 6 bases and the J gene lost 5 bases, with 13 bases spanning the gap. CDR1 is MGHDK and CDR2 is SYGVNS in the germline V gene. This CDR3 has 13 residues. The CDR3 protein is CASSSTGQTEAFF. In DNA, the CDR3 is TGTGCCAGCAGCTCGACGGGTCAAACTGAAGCTTTCTTT.

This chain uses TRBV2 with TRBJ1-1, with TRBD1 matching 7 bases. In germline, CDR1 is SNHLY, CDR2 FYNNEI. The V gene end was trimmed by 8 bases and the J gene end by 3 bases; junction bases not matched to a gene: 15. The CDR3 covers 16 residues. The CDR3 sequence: CASRYDREGRHTEAFF. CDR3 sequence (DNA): TGTGCCAGCCGTTACGACAGGGAAGGCAGGCACACTGAAGCTTTCTTT.

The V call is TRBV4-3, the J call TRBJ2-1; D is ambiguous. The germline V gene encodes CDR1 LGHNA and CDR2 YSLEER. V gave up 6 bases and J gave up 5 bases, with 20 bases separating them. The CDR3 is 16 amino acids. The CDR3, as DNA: TGCGCCAGCAGACAGACCTTCGTGGGATTGGACAATGAGCAGTTCTTC. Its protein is CASRQTFVGLDNEQFF.

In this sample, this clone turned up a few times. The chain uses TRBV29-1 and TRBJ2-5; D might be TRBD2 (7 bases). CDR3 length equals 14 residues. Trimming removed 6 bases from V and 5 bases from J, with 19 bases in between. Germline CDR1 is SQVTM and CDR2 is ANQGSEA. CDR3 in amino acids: CSVITGGGGETQYF. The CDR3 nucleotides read TGCAGCGTAATAACGGGGGGCGGCGGCGAGACCCAGTACTTC.

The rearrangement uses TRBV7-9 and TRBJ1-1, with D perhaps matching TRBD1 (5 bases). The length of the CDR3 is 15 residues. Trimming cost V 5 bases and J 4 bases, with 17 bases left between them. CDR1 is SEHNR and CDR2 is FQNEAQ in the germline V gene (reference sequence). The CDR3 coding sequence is TGTGCCAGCAGCCCGAACGGGGTGGGGGGCACTGAAGCTTTCTTT. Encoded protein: CASSPNGVGGTEAFF.

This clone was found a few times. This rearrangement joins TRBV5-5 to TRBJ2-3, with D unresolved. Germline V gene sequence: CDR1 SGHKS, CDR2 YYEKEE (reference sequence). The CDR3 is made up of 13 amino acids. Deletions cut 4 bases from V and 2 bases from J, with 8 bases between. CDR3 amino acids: CASSQASTDTQYF. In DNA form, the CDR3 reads TGTGCCAGCAGCCAGGCTTCCACAGATACGCAGTATTTT.

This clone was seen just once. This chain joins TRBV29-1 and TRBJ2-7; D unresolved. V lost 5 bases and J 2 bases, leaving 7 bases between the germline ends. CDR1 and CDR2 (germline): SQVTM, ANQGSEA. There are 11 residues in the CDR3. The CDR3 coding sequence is TGCAGCGTTATGCAGGCCTACGAGCAGTACTTC. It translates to CSVMQAYEQYF.